The T cell receptor beta chain under discussion was sequenced for a study of shared clonotypes between healthy human individuals. V gave up 1 base and J gave up 4 bases, with 8 bases separating them. The CDR3 consists of 14 residues. Germline V CDR1 and CDR2: MDHEN, SYDVKM. This clone was detected a few times. Cells designated naive CD8 were CD45RO-negative and were positively selected for CCR7, with terminally differentiated effector memory CD45RA+ cells excluded. Method: immunoSEQ multiplex PCR; TCRdb's copy keeps in-frame clones and lacks some. The data contain about 2.2 million clones, 80% to 95% of them singletons.

The V and J genes are TRBV28 and TRBJ1-5; no clear D gene. The sequence derives from a man between 18 and 29 years old in good health. Some clones in this sample may be carry-over from other donors' samples. Source material: naive CD8+ T cells from PBMCs. This CDR3 reads CASSLLQTNQPQHF. In nucleotides, the CDR3 is TGTGCCAGCAGTTTATTACAGACAAATCAGCCCCAGCATTTT.